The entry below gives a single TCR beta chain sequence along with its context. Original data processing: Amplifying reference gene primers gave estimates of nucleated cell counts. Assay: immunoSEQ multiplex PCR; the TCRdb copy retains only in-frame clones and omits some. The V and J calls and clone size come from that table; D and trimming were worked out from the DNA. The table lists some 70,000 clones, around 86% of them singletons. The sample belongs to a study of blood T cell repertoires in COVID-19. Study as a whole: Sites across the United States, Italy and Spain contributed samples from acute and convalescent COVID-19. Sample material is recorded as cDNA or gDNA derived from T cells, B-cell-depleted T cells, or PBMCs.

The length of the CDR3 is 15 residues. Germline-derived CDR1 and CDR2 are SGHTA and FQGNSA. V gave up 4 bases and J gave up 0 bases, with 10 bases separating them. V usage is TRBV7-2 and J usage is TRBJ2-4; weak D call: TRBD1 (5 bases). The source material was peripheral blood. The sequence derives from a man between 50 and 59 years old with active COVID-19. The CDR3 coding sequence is TGTGCCAGCAGCTCGACAGCCATAGCCAAAAACATTCAGTACTTC. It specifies CASSSTAIAKNIQYF.